These T cell receptor beta chains were read from a single sample in a study of long-term antiretroviral therapy in people with HIV. TCRdb's copy holds only in-frame clones and misses some; the assay was immunoSEQ multiplex PCR. The table shows 15,000 or so clones, with about 82% occurring only once. The sequencing here drew on unsorted PBMCs, taken 1.8 years before starting antiretroviral therapy. The receptors come from a woman aged 40 to 50 with HIV. Each CDR3 is given with its conserved first and last residue. Each record gives: D gene, V gene, clone size, J gene, CDR3 DNA, CDR3 protein. A D gene is named only where the DNA matches it firmly. The size of a clone is reported for some rows only, either as once, few or many, or as a class for expanded clones.

TRBD1	TRBV5-1	large	TRBJ1-3	TGCGCCAGCAGCTTGGGACAGGGAGCACCGGACACCATATATTTT	CASSLGQGAPDTIYF
.	TRBV28	.	TRBJ2-7	TGTGCCAGCAGTTTTTATCGGGGATACGAGCAGTACTTC	CASSFYRGYEQYF
TRBD1	TRBV2	.	TRBJ2-5	TGTGCCAGCCGGACAGGGCAGCAAGAGACCCAGTACTTC	CASRTGQQETQYF
TRBD2	TRBV4-1	.	TRBJ2-5	TGCGCCAGCAGCCCAGGAGGGACTAGCGGGCCCCAAGAGACCCAGTACTTC	CASSPGGTSGPQETQYF
.	TRBV19	once	TRBJ2-7	TGTGCCAGTAGTGTCGATCCGAGCTCCTACGAGCAGTACTTC	CASSVDPSSYEQYF
TRBD1	TRBV6-1	medium-sized	TRBJ2-7	TGTGCCAGCAGTGAAGTCCAGGGGGCTACCTACGAGCAGTACTTC	CASSEVQGATYEQYF
.	TRBV11-2	once	TRBJ2-7	TGTGCCAGCAGCTTAATCACAGGTTCGCGCGAGCAGTACTTC	CASSLITGSREQYF
TRBD2	TRBV9	.	TRBJ2-2	TGTGCCAGCAGCGGAGGAGCGGGAGGGCCGATTTCCCCCGGGGAGCTGTTTTTT	CASSGGAGGPISPGELFF
TRBD1	TRBV7-9	.	TRBJ2-7	TGTGCCAGCAGCCGACAGGGCGAAGCCTACGAGCAGTACTTC	CASSRQGEAYEQYF
TRBD2	TRBV7-2	.	TRBJ2-7	TGTGCCAGCAGCTTCTTACTAGCGGGAGAAGAGGACGAGCAGTACTTC	CASSFLLAGEEDEQYF
TRBD2	TRBV2	.	TRBJ2-7	TGTGCCAGCCGAACCTCACTAGCGGGAGAGGACGAGCAGTACTTC	CASRTSLAGEDEQYF
TRBD2	TRBV7-2	few	TRBJ2-7	TGTGCCAGCACCCGGACTAGCGGGCCCTACGAGCAGTACTTC	CASTRTSGPYEQYF
.	TRBV7-7	once	TRBJ1-4	TGTGCTAGCAGCTTAGGTCGTGAAAAACTGTTTTTT	CASSLGREKLFF
.	TRBV6-5	.	TRBJ2-7	TGTGCCAGCAGCCTCGGGTACTCCTACGAGCAGTACTTC	CASSLGYSYEQYF
.	TRBV5-5	.	TRBJ2-1	TGTGCCAGCAGCACACACTTCGGGCAAAGCTCCTACAATGAGCAGTTCTTC	CASSTHFGQSSYNEQFF
.	TRBV28	.	TRBJ1-2	TGTGCCAGCAGTTTAGCGGGGGGCTACACCTTC	CASSLAGGYTF
.	TRBV2	.	TRBJ1-4	TGTGCCAGCAGTGAATTGACGGTAGAGTACGAAAAACTGTTTTTT	CASSELTVEYEKLFF
.	TRBV7-9	few	TRBJ2-7	TGTGCCAGCAGGGACAGTCTCTCCTACGAGCAGTACTTC	CASRDSLSYEQYF
.	TRBV4-3	medium-sized	TRBJ1-4	TGCGCCAGCAGCCAAGATTCAGATTTGAATGAAAAACTGTTTTTT	CASSQDSDLNEKLFF
.	TRBV6-5	.	TRBJ2-4	TGTGCCAGCAGCACAGGGACGGAGAGCATTCAGTACTTC	CASSTGTESIQYF
.	TRBV27	.	TRBJ2-1	TGTGCCAGCAGTCCCACCTCAACGGGGGTCATCTACAATGAGCAGTTCTTC	CASSPTSTGVIYNEQFF
TRBD1	TRBV7-9	few	TRBJ1-5	TGTGCCAGCAGCTTAGCGGGGGACAGCCTATTAAATCAGCCCCAGCATTTT	CASSLAGDSLLNQPQHF
TRBD2	TRBV7-6	.	TRBJ2-5	TGTGCCAGCAGCCTAGGGACTAGCGGGGGGGAGACCCAGTACTTC	CASSLGTSGGETQYF
.	TRBV2	.	TRBJ2-3	TGTGCCAGCAGTGCCGGACTGTACACAGATACGCAGTATTTT	CASSAGLYTDTQYF
TRBD1	TRBV6-1	.	TRBJ1-2	TGTGCCAGCCTGGGACAGGGGAGTTATGGCTACACCTTC	CASLGQGSYGYTF